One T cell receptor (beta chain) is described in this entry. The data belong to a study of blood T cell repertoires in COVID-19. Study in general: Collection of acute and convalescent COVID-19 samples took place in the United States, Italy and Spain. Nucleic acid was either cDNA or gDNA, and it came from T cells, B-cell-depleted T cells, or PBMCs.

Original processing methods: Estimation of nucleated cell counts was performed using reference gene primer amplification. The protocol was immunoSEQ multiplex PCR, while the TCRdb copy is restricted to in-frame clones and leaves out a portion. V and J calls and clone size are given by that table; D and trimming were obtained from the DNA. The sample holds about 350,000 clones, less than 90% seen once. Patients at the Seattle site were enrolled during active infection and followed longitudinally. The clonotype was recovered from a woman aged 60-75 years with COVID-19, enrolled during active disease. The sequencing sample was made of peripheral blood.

CDR3 nucleotide sequence: TGTGCCAGCAGCCCGGTGGGCGGCCAGGGCAATCCCTACGAGCAGTACTTC. It is translated as CASSPVGGQGNPYEQYF. V and J are TRBV11-2 and TRBJ2-7, with a tentative D call TRBD1 (5 bases). V lost 5 bases to trimming and J lost 2 bases, with 22 bases between them. The CDR3 runs to 17 residues. Germline values: CDR1 SGHAT, CDR2 FQNNGV.